This T cell receptor (beta chain) emerged from a study of early stage breast cancer tumors. Each sample had two DNA replicates, roughly 0.5 ug blood or around 1.5 ug tissue. Using immunoSEQ multiplex PCR, the repertoire was profiled, and TCRdb retains in-frame clones only, with some absent. The table lists some 72,000 clones, roughly 84% of them singletons. Germline trimming cut 0 bases from V and 2 bases from J; bases unmatched to any gene: 5. Germline CDR1 reads SGDLS; CDR2 reads YYNGEE. The CDR3 is 16 amino acids. This chain connects TRBV9 to TRBJ1-3; 7 nucleotides match TRBD1. The sequence derives from a person aged 55 to 70 with breast cancer. The sequencing input was blood. The CDR3 DNA reads as TGTGCCAGCAGCGTAGGCGCAGGGGGGACTGGAAACACCATATATTTT. It codes for CASSVGAGGTGNTIYF.